This T cell receptor beta chain stems from a study of T cells in Graves' hyperthyroidism and ophthalmopathy. This clonotype was detected many times. The CDR3 sequence is 14 residues long. Trimming cost V 7 bases and J 5 bases, with 17 bases left between them. Amplified TCR beta CDR3 regions derived from RNA transcripts. Using the HTBI primer set, a first-round RT-PCR was run on the TCR CDR3. TCRdb fed the multiplex PCR reads into MiXCR, producing one record per CDR3 protein. The sample has hundreds of thousands of distinct CDR3 sequences; roughly 40% are singletons. The J gene is TRBJ1-1, the V gene TRBV12-3 or TRBV12-4; no firm D call. The sample was blood. This clonotype was sampled from a man between 18 and 29 years old with Graves' hyperthyroidism. DNA for the CDR3: TGTGCCAGCACCACCTCGGGGTCAGGAACTGAAGCTTTCTTT. Its translation: CASTTSGSGTEAFF.